The T cell receptor beta chain under discussion was sequenced for a study of shared clonotypes between healthy human individuals. Turning to the study itself: For every donor, three CD4 naive, three CD4 memory, two CD8 naive and one CD8 memory plates were used. Study results and caveats: When compared with the clonotypes that were shared by all four sorted-subset donors, the non-shared clonotypes turned out to have lower generation probabilities. Sorted-subset sequencing was shown by rarefaction to be incomplete despite large depth.

The CDR3 spans 12 residues. The germline gives CDR1 SNHLY, CDR2 FYNNEI. Trimming at V came to 5 bases and at J to 8 bases, leaving 5 bases not matched to a gene. With regard to this clone: Antigen unknown.

The deep-level immunoSEQ assay was used. The method was immunoSEQ multiplex PCR; TCRdb's version includes in-frame clones alone and lacks a portion of them. The sample carries some 1.5 million clones, 98% recorded once. The source of this sequence is a man aged 30-40 years in good health. The chain couples TRBV2 to TRBJ1-2, with 7 bases lining up with TRBD1. Sequences were obtained from naive CD4+ T cells sorted from blood. Subset: CD45RA+ positively selected. The CDR3 loop is CASSRRTGGYTF. The CDR3 nucleotides are TGTGCCAGCAGTCGAAGGACAGGCGGCTACACCTTC.